The source of this T cell receptor beta chain is a study of T cell responses to AZD1222 COVID-19 vaccine. Only in-frame clones appear in the TCRdb table, and some are missing; sequencing was by immunoSEQ multiplex PCR. Altogether about 120,000 clones are present, about 90% being singletons, with the ten largest covering almost 5.5%. This material consisted of peripheral blood, taken on day 0 of AZD1222 vaccination. This receptor was obtained from an adult in good health.

The CDR3 DNA follows: TGTGCCAGCAGCGTAAATCCGGGACAGCCCTATGGCTACACCTTC. It encodes CASSVNPGQPYGYTF. The rearrangement joins TRBV9 to TRBJ1-2, with 7 bases that match TRBD1. Germline CDR1 is SGDLS and CDR2 is YYNGEE. This CDR3 has 15 residues. J lost 4 bases, V lost 1 base, and 7 bases had no gene match.